There are a few counts of the clone carrying this TCR beta chain. Antigen: not known. The record originates from a study of T cell responses to AZD1222 COVID-19 vaccine. Across the study: Pooled in the analysis were second doses at about 4 or about 12 weeks.

TCRdb keeps only in-frame clones here, not all; method: immunoSEQ multiplex PCR. The table lists about 130,000 clones, 89% of them singletons. The germline V gene encodes CDR1 LGHDT and CDR2 YNNKEL (reference sequence). Trimming pared 3 bases from V and 6 bases from J, leaving 11 bases between. This CDR3 comprises 13 residues. Broader study findings: The donor cohort was predominantly white British with a female majority, and clonal diversity may have been underestimated. AZD1222 recipients seropositive at baseline numbered only five or six.

This chain joins TRBV3-1 (or the pseudogene TRBV3-2) and TRBJ1-1, with no clear D. The material sequenced was peripheral blood, taken on day 0 of AZD1222 vaccination. The TCR originated in an adult in good health. CDR3 DNA sequence: TGTGCCAGCAGCCAGGGTCCCAACGCTGAAGCTTTCTTT. Its translation: CASSQGPNAEAFF.